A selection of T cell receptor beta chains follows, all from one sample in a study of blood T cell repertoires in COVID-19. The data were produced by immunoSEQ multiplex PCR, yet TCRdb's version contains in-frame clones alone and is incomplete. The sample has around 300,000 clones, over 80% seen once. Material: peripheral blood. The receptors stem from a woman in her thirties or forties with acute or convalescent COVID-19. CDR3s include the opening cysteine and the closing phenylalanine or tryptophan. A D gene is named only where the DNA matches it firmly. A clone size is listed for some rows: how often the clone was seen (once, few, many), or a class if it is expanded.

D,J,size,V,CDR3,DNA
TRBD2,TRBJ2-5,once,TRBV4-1,CASSHLSGGQETQYF,TGCGCCAGCAGCCACCTTAGCGGGGGGCAAGAGACCCAGTACTTC
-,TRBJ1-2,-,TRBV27,CASGGWYGYTF,TGTGCGTCCGGGGGTTGGTATGGCTACACCTTC
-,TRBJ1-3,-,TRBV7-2,CASSLGRLSGNTIYF,TGTGCCAGCAGCTTAGGCAGGTTAAGCGGAAACACCATATATTTT
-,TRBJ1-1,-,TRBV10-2,CASSEFRNTEAFF,TGCGCCAGCAGTGAGTTTCGGAACACTGAAGCTTTCTTT
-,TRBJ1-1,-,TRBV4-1,CASSRGLGSLNTEAFF,TGCGCCAGCAGCCGCGGGCTGGGGTCTTTGAACACTGAAGCTTTCTTT
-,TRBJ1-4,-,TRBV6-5,CASSYDRTLNEKLFF,TGTGCCAGCAGTTACGATAGGACTCTTAATGAAAAACTGTTTTTT
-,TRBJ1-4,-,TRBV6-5,CASSATNEKLFF,TGTGCCAGCTCCGCAACTAATGAAAAACTGTTTTTT
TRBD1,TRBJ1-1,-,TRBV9,CASSVGTGATEAFF,TGTGCCAGCAGCGTAGGGACAGGGGCCACTGAAGCTTTCTTT
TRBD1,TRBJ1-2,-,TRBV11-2,CASSFITGQLSPANYGYTF,TGTGCCAGCAGCTTCATCACGGGACAGTTATCGCCAGCTAACTATGGCTACACCTTC
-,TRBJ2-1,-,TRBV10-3,CAISEVTGVGNEQFF,TGTGCCATCAGTGAAGTAACAGGCGTTGGCAATGAGCAGTTCTTC
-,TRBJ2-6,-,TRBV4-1,CASSGDKPSGANVLTF,TGCGCCAGCAGCGGGGACAAGCCCTCTGGGGCCAACGTCCTGACTTTC
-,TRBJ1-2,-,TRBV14,CASSRVGQGYGYTF,TGTGCCAGCAGCCGTGTCGGGCAGGGCTATGGCTACACCTTC
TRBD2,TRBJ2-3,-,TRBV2,CASSQRGPQYF,TGTGCCAGTTCCCAGCGGGGGCCGCAGTATTTT
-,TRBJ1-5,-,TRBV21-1,CASSPGGEESNQPQHF,TGTGCCAGCAGCCCCGGCGGGGAGGAGAGCAATCAGCCCCAGCATTTT
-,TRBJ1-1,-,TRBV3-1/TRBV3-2,CASSPGSRGTEAFF,TGTGCCAGCAGTCCTGGGTCGCGGGGCACTGAAGCTTTCTTT
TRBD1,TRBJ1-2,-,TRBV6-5,CASSSRDRGTDGYTF,TGTGCCAGCAGTAGCCGGGACAGGGGTACGGATGGCTACACCTTC
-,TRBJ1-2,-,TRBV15,CATSRDGRQERKDGYTF,TGTGCCACCAGCAGAGATGGGCGACAGGAGCGGAAGGATGGCTACACCTTC
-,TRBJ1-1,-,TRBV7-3,CASSAQGNTEAFF,TGTGCCAGCAGCGCACAGGGGAACACTGAAGCTTTCTTT
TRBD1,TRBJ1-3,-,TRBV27,CASSPGTVSGNTIYF,TGTGCCAGCAGTCCGGGGACAGTCTCTGGAAACACCATATATTTT
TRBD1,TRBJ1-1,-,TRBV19,CASSIQGDTEAFF,TGTGCCAGTAGTATACAGGGGGACACTGAAGCTTTCTTT
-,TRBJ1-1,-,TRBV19,CASSPAVVPNTEAFF,TGTGCCAGTAGCCCGGCGGTCGTACCAAACACTGAAGCTTTCTTT
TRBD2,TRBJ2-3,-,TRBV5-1,CASSLSGASTDTQYF,TGCGCCAGCAGCCTTAGCGGGGCTAGCACAGATACGCAGTATTTT
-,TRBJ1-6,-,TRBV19,CASSPGEGLSYNSPLHF,TGTGCCAGTAGTCCCGGGGAGGGACTCTCCTATAATTCACCCCTCCACTTT
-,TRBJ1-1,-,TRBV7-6,CASSPAGGDTEAFF,TGTGCCAGCAGCCCGGCCGGGGGAGACACTGAAGCTTTCTTT
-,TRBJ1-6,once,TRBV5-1,CASSLAPGQAYSPLHF,TGCGCCAGCAGCTTGGCCCCGGGACAAGCTTATTCACCCCTCCACTTT
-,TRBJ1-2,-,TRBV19,CASISRDFAPGSGLYGYTF,TGTGCCAGTATTAGTCGGGATTTTGCCCCCGGGTCGGGACTCTATGGCTACACCTTC
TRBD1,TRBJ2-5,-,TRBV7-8,CASSSSSRDRGRYQETQYF,TGTGCCAGCAGCTCCTCGTCCCGGGACAGGGGGCGATACCAAGAGACCCAGTACTTC
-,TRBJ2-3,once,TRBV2,CASSGQTDTQYF,TGTGCCAGCAGCGGACAGACAGATACGCAGTATTTT
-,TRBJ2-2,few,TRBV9,CASSEQGDTGELFF,TGTGCCAGCAGCGAACAGGGAGACACCGGGGAGCTGTTTTTT
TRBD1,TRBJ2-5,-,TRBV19,CASSEIRTGSETQYF,TGTGCCAGTAGTGAAATCCGGACAGGGTCGGAGACCCAGTACTTC
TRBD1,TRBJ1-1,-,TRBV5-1,CASSPEGQGTEAFF,TGCGCCAGCAGCCCGGAGGGACAGGGCACTGAAGCTTTCTTT
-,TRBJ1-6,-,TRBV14,CASSLYPTGSPLHF,TGTGCCAGCAGCCTATACCCTACAGGATCACCCCTCCACTTT
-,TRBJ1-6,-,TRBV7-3,CASSLMAGEHSPLHF,TGTGCCAGCAGCTTAATGGCAGGGGAACATTCACCCCTCCACTTT
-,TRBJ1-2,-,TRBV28,CASSLAGSANYGYTF,TGTGCCAGCAGTTTAGCAGGGTCCGCTAACTATGGCTACACCTTC
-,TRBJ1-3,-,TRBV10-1,CASSVPGSGNTIYF,TGCGCCAGCAGTGTACCGGGGTCTGGAAACACCATATATTTT
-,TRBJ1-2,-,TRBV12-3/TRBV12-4,CASSRGQNYGYTF,TGTGCCAGCAGCAGAGGACAGAACTATGGCTACACCTTC
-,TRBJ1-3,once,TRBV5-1,CASSLVSVRGWSGNTIYF,TGCGCCAGCAGCTTGGTTTCCGTCCGGGGTTGGTCCGGAAACACCATATATTTT
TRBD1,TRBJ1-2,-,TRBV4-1,CASSQDRGTGAVGYTF,TGCGCCAGCAGCCAAGATCGGGGGACAGGGGCTGTAGGCTACACCTTC
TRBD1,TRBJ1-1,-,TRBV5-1,CASSLETGTVTEAFF,TGCGCCAGCAGCTTGGAAACCGGGACAGTCACTGAAGCTTTCTTT